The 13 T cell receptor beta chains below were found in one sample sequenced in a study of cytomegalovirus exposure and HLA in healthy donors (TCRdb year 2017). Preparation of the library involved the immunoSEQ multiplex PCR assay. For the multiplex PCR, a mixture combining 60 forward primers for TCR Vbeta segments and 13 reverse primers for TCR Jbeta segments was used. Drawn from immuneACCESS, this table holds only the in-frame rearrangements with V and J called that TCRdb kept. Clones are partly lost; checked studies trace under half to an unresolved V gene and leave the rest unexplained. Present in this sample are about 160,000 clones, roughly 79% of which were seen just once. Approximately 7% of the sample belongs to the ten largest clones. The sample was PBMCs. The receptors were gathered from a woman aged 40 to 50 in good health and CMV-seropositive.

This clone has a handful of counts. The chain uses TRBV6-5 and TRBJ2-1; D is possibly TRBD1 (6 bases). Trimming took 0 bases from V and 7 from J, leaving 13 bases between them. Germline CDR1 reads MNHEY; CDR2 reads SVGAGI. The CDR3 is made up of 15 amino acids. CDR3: CASSYSETGRNEQFF. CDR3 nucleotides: TGTGCCAGCAGTTACTCGGAGACAGGCAGGAATGAGCAGTTCTTC.

The DNA for the CDR3 is TGTGCCTGGAGTGGCGACAGGAACCAAGAGACCCAGTACTTC. Residues: CAWSGDRNQETQYF. This chain connects TRBV30 to TRBJ2-5; a weak D match, TRBD1 (6 bases). The V gene lost 1 base and the J gene lost 0 bases, with 9 bases spanning the gap. The V gene's germline CDR1 is GTSNPN and CDR2 SVGIG (reference sequence). The CDR3 is 14 amino acids.

CDR3 bases: TGCGCCAGCAGCCAAGGGCAGACAGGGGGCAATCAGCCCCAGCATTTT. Amino acid sequence: CASSQGQTGGNQPQHF. The V and J genes are TRBV4-1 and TRBJ1-5; 8 bases are a match to TRBD1. The CDR3 spans 16 residues. Germline CDR1 reads MGHRA; CDR2 reads YSYEKL. V trimming: 1 base; J trimming: 2 bases; junction bases outside the gene matches: 4.

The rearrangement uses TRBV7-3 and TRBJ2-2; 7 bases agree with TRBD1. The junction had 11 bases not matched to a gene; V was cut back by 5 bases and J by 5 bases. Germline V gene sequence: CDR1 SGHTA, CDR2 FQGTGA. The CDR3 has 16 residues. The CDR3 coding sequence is TGTGCCAGCAGCCCCCAAGGGGGCGGAAGGACCGGGGAGCTGTTTTTT. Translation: CASSPQGGGRTGELFF.

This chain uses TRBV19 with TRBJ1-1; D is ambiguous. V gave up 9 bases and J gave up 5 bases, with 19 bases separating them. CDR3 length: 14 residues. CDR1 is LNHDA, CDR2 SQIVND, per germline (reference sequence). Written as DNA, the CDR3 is TGTGCCAGCTCAGGAGGGATTTTACGGACTGAAGCTTTCTTT. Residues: CASSGGILRTEAFF. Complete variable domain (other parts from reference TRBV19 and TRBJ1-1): DGGITQSPKYLFRKEGQNVTLSCEQNLNHDAMYWYRQDPGQGLRLIYYSQIVNDFQKGDIAEGYSVSREKKESFPLTVTSAQKNPTAFYLCASSGGILRTEAFFGQGTRLTVV.

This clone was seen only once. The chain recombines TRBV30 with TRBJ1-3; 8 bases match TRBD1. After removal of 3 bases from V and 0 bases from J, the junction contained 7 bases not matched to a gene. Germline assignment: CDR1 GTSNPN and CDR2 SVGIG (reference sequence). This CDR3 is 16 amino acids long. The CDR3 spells CAWRRDRKSSGNTIYF. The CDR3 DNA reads TGTGCCTGGAGGCGGGACAGGAAAAGCTCTGGAAACACCATATATTTT.

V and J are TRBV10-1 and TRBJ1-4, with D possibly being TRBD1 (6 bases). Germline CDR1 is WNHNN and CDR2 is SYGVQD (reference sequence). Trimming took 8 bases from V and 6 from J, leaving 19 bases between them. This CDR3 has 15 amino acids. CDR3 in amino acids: CASGRGGGFHEKLFF. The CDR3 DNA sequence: TGCGCCAGCGGTCGAGGGGGGGGTTTTCATGAAAAACTGTTTTTT.

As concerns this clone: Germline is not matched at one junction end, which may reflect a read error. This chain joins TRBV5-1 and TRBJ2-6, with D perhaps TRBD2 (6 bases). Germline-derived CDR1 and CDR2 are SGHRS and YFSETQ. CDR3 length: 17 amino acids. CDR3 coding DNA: TGCGCCAGCAGCTTGCCGATGAGCGGGTTTGGGGCCAACGGCCTGACTTTC. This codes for CASSLPMSGFGANGLTF.

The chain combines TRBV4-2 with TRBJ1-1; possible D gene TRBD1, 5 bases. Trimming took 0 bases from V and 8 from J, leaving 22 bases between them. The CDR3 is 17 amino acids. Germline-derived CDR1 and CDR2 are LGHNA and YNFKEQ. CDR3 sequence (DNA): TGTGCCAGCAGCCAAGAGAATAGTGGGGCAACTGTCCGGGAAGCTTTCTTT. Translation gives CASSQENSGATVREAFF.

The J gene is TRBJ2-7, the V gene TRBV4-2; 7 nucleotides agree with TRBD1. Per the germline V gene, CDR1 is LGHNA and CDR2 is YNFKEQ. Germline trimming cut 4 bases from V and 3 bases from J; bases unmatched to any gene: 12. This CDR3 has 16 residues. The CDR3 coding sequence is TGTGCCAGCAGCCGGTCAGGTGTGGGACAGAGCTACGAGCAGTACTTC. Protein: CASSRSGVGQSYEQYF.

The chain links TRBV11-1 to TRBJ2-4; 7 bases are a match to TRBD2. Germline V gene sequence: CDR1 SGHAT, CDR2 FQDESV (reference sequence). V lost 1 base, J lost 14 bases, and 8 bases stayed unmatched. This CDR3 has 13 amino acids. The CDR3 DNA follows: TGTGCCAGCAGCTTAGGGCGGGGAGGGAGCAAGTACTTC. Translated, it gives CASSLGRGGSKYF.

Written as DNA, the CDR3 is TGTGCCAGTAGTGGGGACAGGTTAGGCTACACCTTC. Protein sequence: CASSGDRLGYTF. The chain employs TRBV19 and TRBJ1-2, with TRBD1 matching 8 bases. CDR1 is LNHDA and CDR2 is SQIVND in the germline V gene (reference sequence). Losses at the gene ends were 5 bases for V and 8 bases for J; bases not matched to a gene: 4. The CDR3 sequence is 12 residues long.

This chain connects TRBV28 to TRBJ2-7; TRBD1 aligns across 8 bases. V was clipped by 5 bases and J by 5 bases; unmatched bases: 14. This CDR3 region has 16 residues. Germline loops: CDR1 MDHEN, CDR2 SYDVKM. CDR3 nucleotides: TGTGCCAGCAGTGACCCGACCGGACAGGGTCTTAACGAGCAGTACTTC. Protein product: CASSDPTGQGLNEQYF.